This T cell receptor (beta chain) was captured by sequencing in a study of T cells in tumors after PD-1 blockade. The wider study: Excluded were patients with checkpoint blockade, immunosuppressants, or radiotherapy or other anti-cancer therapy within 4 weeks. Each patient got pembrolizumab 200 mg every 3 weeks or cemiplimab 350 mg every 2 weeks. Some patients also took daily vismodegib 150 mg during anti-PD-1 treatment. Regarding the study as a whole: About 41% of tumor TCR clonotypes were also found in blood.

Measured with immunoSEQ multiplex PCR; TCRdb has only the in-frame clones, and not every one. Among some 43,000 clones listed, roughly 80% were seen once. This clone has only one observation. Its antigen is undetermined. CDR1 and CDR2 (germline): MDHEN, SYDVKM. This CDR3 spans 18 amino acids. The ends were cut back, 6 bases at V and 0 bases at J, with 21 bases in the middle. This chain joins TRBV28 and TRBJ1-5; TRBD1 might be the D (6 bases). This TCR came from a human donor with basal cell carcinoma. The sample was PBMCs, taken before anti-PD-1 treatment. CDR3 protein: CASRRTTTGTTSNQPQHF. The CDR3 nucleotides are TGTGCCAGCAGGAGAACAACCACCGGGACAACTAGCAATCAGCCCCAGCATTTT.